This TCR beta chain was recorded in a study of T cells in Graves' hyperthyroidism and ophthalmopathy. Study observations and caveats: Also found in blood were most expanded thyroid clonotypes above 0.001. Ophthalmopathy and stable hyperthyroidism were separated by a 13 V-J model.

This clonotype has at least ten counts. No antigen is known for it. Amplification targeted TCR beta CDR3 regions from RNA transcripts. First-round RT-PCR with HTBI primers amplified the TCR CDR3 region. TCRdb called the multiplex PCR reads again in MiXCR, with one record for every CDR3 protein. The sample includes about 640,000 distinct CDR3 sequences, approximately 15% seen only once; the top ten take under 15%. V was pared by 0 bases and J by 5 bases, with 5 bases of the junction left unmatched. This CDR3 comprises 14 residues. Germline CDR1 SGHKS, CDR2 YYEKEE (reference sequence). Orbital computed tomography, thyroid ultrasound, serum thyroxine and TRAb, and clinical symptoms together informed the diagnoses.

This receptor was obtained from a woman aged 45-65 years with Graves' ophthalmopathy. The chain combines TRBV5-5 with TRBJ2-7; 7 bases line up with TRBD1. Source material: blood. This CDR3 reads CASSLETGMNEQYF. CDR3 DNA: TGTGCCAGCAGCTTGGAGACAGGGATGAACGAGCAGTACTTC.